This is a list of T cell receptor beta chains from one sample in a study of blood T cell repertoires in COVID-19. Generated by immunoSEQ multiplex PCR, the TCRdb table keeps only in-frame clones and is missing some. The sample holds approximately 220,000 clones, 65% to 85% seen once. Sequenced input: peripheral blood. The origin of the receptors is a woman in her sixties or seventies with acute or convalescent COVID-19. CDR3s include the opening cysteine and the closing phenylalanine or tryptophan. The D gene is left open where the match is weak.

v_gene: TRBV6-2/TRBV6-3; d_gene: NA; CDR3aa: CASSSVIGGPGSYEQYF
v_gene: TRBV5-1; d_gene: NA; CDR3aa: CASSLGQPNTEAFF
v_gene: TRBV6-2/TRBV6-3; d_gene: NA; CDR3aa: CASSRPTPTNQPQHF
v_gene: TRBV6-2/TRBV6-3; d_gene: NA; CDR3aa: CASSKTNSGGYTF
v_gene: TRBV4-3; d_gene: NA; CDR3aa: CASSPTGGGGYTF
v_gene: TRBV7-2; d_gene: TRBD1; CDR3aa: CASRGTGSSSYNSPLHF
v_gene: TRBV18; d_gene: NA; CDR3aa: CASVSTGWNTEAFF
v_gene: TRBV21-1; d_gene: NA; CDR3aa: CASTRVEAVAKNIQYF
v_gene: TRBV2; d_gene: NA; CDR3aa: CASSPKYEQYF
v_gene: TRBV9; d_gene: NA; CDR3aa: CASSGVDSSGNTIYF
v_gene: TRBV4-2; d_gene: TRBD1; CDR3aa: CASSQVGVSGTERDEQYF
v_gene: TRBV11-3; d_gene: TRBD2; CDR3aa: CASSPGGGRNEQFF
v_gene: TRBV18; d_gene: NA; CDR3aa: CASSPAITQYTEAFF
v_gene: TRBV5-5; d_gene: TRBD1; CDR3aa: CASSPPTGLGNTIYF
v_gene: TRBV7-9; d_gene: NA; CDR3aa: CASSSRGGPNTEAFF